This record covers a single T cell receptor (beta chain). Its antigen is unidentified. This entry is derived from a study of T cell responses to AZD1222 COVID-19 vaccine. About the research overall: Analysis merged second doses at about 4 or about 12 weeks. Overall study results and limits: Donors, mostly white British, included more females; clonal diversity was possibly underestimated.

Repertoires were generated with immunoSEQ multiplex PCR, while TCRdb's copy carries only in-frame clones and drops some. The sample holds about 110,000 clones, more than 75% seen once. The CDR3 consists of 15 residues. In germline, CDR1 is MNHEY, CDR2 SVGAGI. V was shortened by 8 bases and J by 1 base, with 17 bases between the two germline ends. The chain combines TRBV6-5 with TRBJ1-1; TRBD1 is a possible D gene (5 bases). The input for sequencing was peripheral blood, taken on day 0 of AZD1222 vaccination. The receptor's source is an adult in good health. CDR3 residues: CASFFRLGPNTEAFF. CDR3 nucleotides: TGTGCCAGCTTTTTCAGGCTGGGGCCGAACACTGAAGCTTTCTTT.